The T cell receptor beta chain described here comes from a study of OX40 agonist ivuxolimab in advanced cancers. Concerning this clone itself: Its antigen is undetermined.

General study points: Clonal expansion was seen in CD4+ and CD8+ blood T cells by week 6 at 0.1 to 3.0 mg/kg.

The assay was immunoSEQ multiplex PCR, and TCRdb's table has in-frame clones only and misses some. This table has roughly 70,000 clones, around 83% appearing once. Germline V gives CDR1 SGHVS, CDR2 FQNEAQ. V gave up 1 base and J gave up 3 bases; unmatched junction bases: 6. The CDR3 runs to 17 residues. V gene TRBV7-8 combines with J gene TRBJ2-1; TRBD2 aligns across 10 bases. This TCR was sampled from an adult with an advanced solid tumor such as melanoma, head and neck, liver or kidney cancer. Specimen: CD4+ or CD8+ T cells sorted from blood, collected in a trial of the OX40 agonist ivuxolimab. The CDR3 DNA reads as TGTGCCAGCAGCTTAGGCGGAGCGGGAGGGAACTACAATGAGCAGTTCTTC. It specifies CASSLGGAGGNYNEQFF.